This note documents a single T cell receptor beta chain sequence. V was shortened by 3 bases and J by 4 bases, with 15 bases between the two germline ends. The length of the CDR3 is 16 residues. Germline CDR1 and CDR2: MDHEN and SYDVKM. This record comes from a study of blood T cells in healthy people across ages. A second 7 to 11 cycle PCR used barcoded and J-beta primers. TCRdb recomputed calls from the 5' RACE reads with MiXCR, one row per CDR3 protein. The sample lists 850,000 to 1,100,000 distinct CDR3 sequences, around two fifths occurring once. Material: blood. The chain recombines TRBV28 with TRBJ1-4; D may be TRBD1 (5 bases). The sequence derives from a man aged 18 to 30 in good health. The CDR3 bases are TGTGCCAGCAGTTTCTACGCGGGACGGGTTAATGAAAAACTGTTTTTT. This sequence encodes CASSFYAGRVNEKLFF.